This T cell receptor beta chain was observed in a study of T cells in women clearing cervical HPV infection. Comments on this clone: The read ends 3 residues before the CDR3 terminus; that terminus is restored from the germline J gene.

Measured with immunoSEQ multiplex PCR; TCRdb has only the in-frame clones, and not every one. The listing records 11,000 to 15,000 clones. This CDR3 contains 13 residues. The germline V gene has CDR1 MNHNS and CDR2 SASEGT. The V call is TRBV6-1, the J call TRBJ2-2, with 8 bases matching TRBD1. This TCR was sampled from a woman between 18 and 70 years old with a cervical HPV16 infection that either progressed to CIN3+ or cleared (not recorded which). The sample comprised blood buffy coat. The sequenced CDR3 bases are TGTGCCAGCAGTGTGGACAGGGATTCACCG. Translated, it gives CASSVDRDSP. The whole CDR3 sequence reads CASSVDRDSPLFF.